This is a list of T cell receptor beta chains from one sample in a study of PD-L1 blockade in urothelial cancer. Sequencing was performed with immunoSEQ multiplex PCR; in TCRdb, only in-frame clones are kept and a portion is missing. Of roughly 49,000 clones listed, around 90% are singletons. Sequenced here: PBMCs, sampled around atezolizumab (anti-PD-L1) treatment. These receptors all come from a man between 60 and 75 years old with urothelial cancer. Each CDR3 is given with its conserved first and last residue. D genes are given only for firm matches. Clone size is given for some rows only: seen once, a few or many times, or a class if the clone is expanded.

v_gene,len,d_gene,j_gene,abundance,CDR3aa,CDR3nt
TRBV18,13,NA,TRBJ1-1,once,CASSRGGDTEAFF,TGTGCCAGCTCACGGGGCGGGGACACTGAAGCTTTCTTT
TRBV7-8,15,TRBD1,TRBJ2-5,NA,CASSPTGSLQETQYF,TGTGCCAGCAGTCCGACAGGGTCTCTTCAAGAGACCCAGTACTTC
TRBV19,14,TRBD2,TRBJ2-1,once,CASQGLAAMDEQFF,TGTGCCAGCCAGGGACTAGCCGCAATGGATGAGCAGTTCTTC
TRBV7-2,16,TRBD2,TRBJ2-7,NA,CASSLELAGGSYEQYF,TGTGCCAGCAGCTTAGAACTAGCGGGGGGCTCCTACGAGCAGTACTTC
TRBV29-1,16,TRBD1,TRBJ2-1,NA,CSVEFIGQGFDGEQFF,TGCAGCGTTGAATTTATTGGACAGGGGTTTGACGGTGAGCAGTTCTTC
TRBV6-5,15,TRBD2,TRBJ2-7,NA,CASSSGGGGSYEQYF,TGTGCCAGCAGTTCCGGCGGGGGGGGATCCTACGAGCAGTACTTC
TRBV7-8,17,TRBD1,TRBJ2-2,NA,CASRLTGQGVYTGELFF,TGTGCCAGCAGGTTAACGGGACAGGGGGTTTACACCGGGGAGCTGTTTTTT
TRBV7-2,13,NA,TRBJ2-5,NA,CASTAPFQETQYF,TGTGCCAGCACCGCGCCCTTCCAAGAGACCCAGTACTTC
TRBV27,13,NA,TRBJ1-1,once,CASSSIGGFEAFF,TGTGCCAGCAGTTCGATTGGCGGTTTTGAAGCTTTCTTT
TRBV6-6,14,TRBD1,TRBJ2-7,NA,CASRGRTGSYEQYF,TGTGCCAGCAGGGGGCGGACAGGCTCCTACGAGCAGTACTTC
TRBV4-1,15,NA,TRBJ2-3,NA,CASSQGRRSTDTQYF,TGCGCCAGCAGCCAAGGGAGGCGTAGTACAGATACGCAGTATTTT
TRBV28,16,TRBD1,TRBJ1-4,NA,CASSLDQQGAPVKLFF,TGTGCCAGCAGTCTCGACCAACAGGGGGCGCCTGTAAAACTGTTTTTT
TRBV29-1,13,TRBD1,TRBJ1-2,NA,CSAGTGIDYGYTF,TGCAGCGCCGGGACAGGGATTGACTATGGCTACACCTTC
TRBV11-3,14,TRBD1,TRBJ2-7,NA,CASSGRDRSYEQYF,TGTGCCAGCAGCGGACGGGACAGGTCATACGAGCAGTACTTC
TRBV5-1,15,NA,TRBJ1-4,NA,CASSLGGVGNEKLFF,TGCGCCAGCAGCTTGGGCGGGGTTGGTAATGAAAAACTGTTTTTT
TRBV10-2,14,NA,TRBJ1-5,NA,CASSEYRDVGPQHF,TGCGCCAGCAGTGAGTACAGGGACGTAGGGCCCCAGCATTTT
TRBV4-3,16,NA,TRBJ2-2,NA,CASSQLRDWNTGELFF,TGCGCCAGCAGCCAACTCAGGGATTGGAACACCGGGGAGCTGTTTTTT
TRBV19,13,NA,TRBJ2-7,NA,CASSTSPLYEQYF,TGTGCCAGTAGTACCTCCCCCTTATACGAGCAGTACTTC
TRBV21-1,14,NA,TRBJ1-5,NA,CAPPLGRGDQPQHF,TGTGCCCCACCCTTAGGGAGGGGGGATCAGCCCCAGCATTTT
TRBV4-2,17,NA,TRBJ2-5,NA,CASSQEGGAALLETQYF,TGTGCCAGCAGCCAAGAGGGGGGGGCCGCATTATTGGAGACCCAGTACTTC
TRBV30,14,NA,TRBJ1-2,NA,CAWDFGQGHYGYTF,TGTGCCTGGGACTTTGGGCAGGGTCACTATGGCTACACCTTC
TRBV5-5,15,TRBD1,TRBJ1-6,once,CASSLRTGGSSPLHF,TGTGCCAGCAGCTTGAGGACAGGGGGCAGTTCACCCCTCCACTTT
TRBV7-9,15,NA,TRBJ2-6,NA,CASSRVISGANVLTF,TGTGCCAGCAGCCGGGTTATCTCTGGGGCCAACGTCCTGACTTTC
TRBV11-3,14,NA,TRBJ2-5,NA,CASSNPGGGETQYF,TGTGCCAGCAGTAACCCTGGGGGCGGTGAGACCCAGTACTTC
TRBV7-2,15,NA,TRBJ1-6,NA,CASSSGPAGNSPLHF,TGTGCCAGCAGTAGCGGACCCGCGGGTAATTCACCCCTCCACTTT
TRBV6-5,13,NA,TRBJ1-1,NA,CASSRSTGTEAFF,TGTGCCAGCAGTCGAAGTACAGGGACCGAAGCTTTCTTT
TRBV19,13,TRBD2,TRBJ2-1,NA,CASSRNGGEEQFF,TGTGCCAGTAGTAGAAATGGGGGGGAGGAGCAGTTCTTC
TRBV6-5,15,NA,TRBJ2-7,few,CASSYSWTHSYEQYF,TGTGCCAGCAGTTACTCGTGGACACACTCCTACGAGCAGTACTTC
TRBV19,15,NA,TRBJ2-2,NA,CASRPDNFMGGELFF,TGTGCCAGTAGGCCGGACAACTTTATGGGCGGGGAGCTGTTTTTT
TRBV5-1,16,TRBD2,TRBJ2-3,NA,CASSATSTTSTDTQYF,TGCGCCAGCAGCGCGACTAGCACCACTAGCACAGATACGCAGTATTTT
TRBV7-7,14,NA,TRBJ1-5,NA,CASSLGGEFQPQHF,TGTGCTAGCAGCTTGGGAGGGGAGTTTCAGCCCCAGCATTTT
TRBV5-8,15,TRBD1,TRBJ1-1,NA,CASSLGVTGDTEAFF,TGTGCCAGCAGCTTGGGCGTTACAGGGGACACTGAAGCTTTCTTT
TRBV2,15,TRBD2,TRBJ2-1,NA,CASSERRGYQSEQFF,TGTGCCAGCAGTGAGAGGCGGGGGTACCAATCTGAGCAGTTCTTC
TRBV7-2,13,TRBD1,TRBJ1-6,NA,CASTGQTNSPLHF,TGTGCCAGCACGGGACAGACTAATTCACCCCTCCACTTT
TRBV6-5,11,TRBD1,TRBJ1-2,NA,CASSDRGGYTF,TGTGCCAGCAGTGACAGGGGCGGCTACACCTTC
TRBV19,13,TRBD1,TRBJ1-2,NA,CASSIGQGWGYTF,TGTGCCAGTAGTATCGGACAGGGCTGGGGCTACACCTTC
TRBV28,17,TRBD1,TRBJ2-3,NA,CASSRPYGQGGKDTQYF,TGTGCCAGCAGTCGCCCCTACGGACAGGGAGGCAAAGATACGCAGTATTTT
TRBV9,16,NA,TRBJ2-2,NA,CASSVGGFANTGELFF,TGTGCCAGCAGCGTAGGAGGGTTTGCGAACACCGGGGAGCTGTTTTTT
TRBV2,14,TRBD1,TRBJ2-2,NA,CASSGTVVVGELFF,TGTGCCAGCAGCGGGACAGTCGTTGTCGGGGAGCTGTTTTTT
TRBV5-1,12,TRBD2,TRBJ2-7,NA,CASSLQGLARYF,TGCGCCAGCAGCTTGCAGGGACTAGCTCGATACTTC
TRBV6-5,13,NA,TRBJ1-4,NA,CASGNRDVGKLFF,TGTGCCAGCGGAAACAGGGACGTTGGAAAACTGTTTTTT
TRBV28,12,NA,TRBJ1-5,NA,CASRLLYQPQHF,TGTGCCAGCAGACTTCTATATCAGCCCCAGCATTTT
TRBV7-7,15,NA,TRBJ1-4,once,CASSPDSALTGKLFF,TGTGCTAGCAGCCCGGACAGCGCTCTTACGGGAAAACTGTTTTTT
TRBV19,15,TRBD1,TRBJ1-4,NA,CASSPEQGALEKLFF,TGTGCCAGTAGTCCCGAACAGGGGGCGCTTGAAAAACTGTTTTTT
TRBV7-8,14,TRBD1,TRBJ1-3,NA,CASSRQGYGNTIYF,TGTGCCAGCAGCCGACAGGGGTATGGAAACACCATATATTTT
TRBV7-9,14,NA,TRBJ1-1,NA,CASSLAHVEGEAFF,TGTGCCAGCAGCTTAGCGCATGTAGAGGGTGAAGCTTTCTTT
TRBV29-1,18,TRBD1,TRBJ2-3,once,CSVNRGITNLAPTDTQYF,TGCAGCGTAAACAGGGGGATAACGAATTTAGCTCCTACAGATACGCAGTATTTT
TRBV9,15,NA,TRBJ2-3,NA,CASSVDLSGTDTQYF,TGTGCCAGCAGCGTAGACCTATCGGGCACAGATACGCAGTATTTT
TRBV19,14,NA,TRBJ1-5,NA,CASSHGGDASPQHF,TGTGCCAGTAGCCATGGAGGAGACGCCAGCCCCCAGCATTTT
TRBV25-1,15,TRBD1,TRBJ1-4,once,CASRVGETGDEKLFF,TGTGCCAGCAGGGTAGGGGAGACAGGGGATGAAAAACTGTTTTTT
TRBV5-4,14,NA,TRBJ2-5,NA,CASSWIGSQETQYF,TGTGCCAGCAGCTGGATAGGGAGTCAAGAGACCCAGTACTTC
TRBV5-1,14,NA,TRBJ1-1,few,CASSPRGAFTEAFF,TGCGCCAGCAGCCCTCGGGGGGCTTTCACTGAAGCTTTCTTT
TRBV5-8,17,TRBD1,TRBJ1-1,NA,CASSFGTGRGLNTEAFF,TGTGCCAGCAGCTTCGGGACAGGGAGGGGGTTGAACACTGAAGCTTTCTTT
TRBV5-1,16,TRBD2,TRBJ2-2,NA,CASSLIGGGDTGELFF,TGCGCCAGCAGCTTGATAGGCGGGGGTGACACCGGGGAGCTGTTTTTT
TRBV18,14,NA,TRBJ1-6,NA,CASSPKQGRSPLHF,TGTGCCAGCTCACCAAAACAGGGACGTTCACCCCTCCACTTT
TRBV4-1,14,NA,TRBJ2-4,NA,CASRELQRANIQYF,TGCGCCAGCAGGGAACTCCAGAGGGCAAACATTCAGTACTTC
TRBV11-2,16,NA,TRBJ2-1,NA,CASSGYAGAVYNEQFF,TGTGCCAGCAGTGGGTATGCGGGGGCTGTCTACAATGAGCAGTTCTTC
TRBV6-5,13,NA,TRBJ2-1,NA,CASKRLGGNEQFF,TGTGCCAGCAAACGGCTGGGAGGCAATGAGCAGTTCTTC
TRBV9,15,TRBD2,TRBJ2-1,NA,CASSVLAGNYNEQFF,TGTGCCAGCAGCGTCCTAGCGGGGAACTACAATGAGCAGTTCTTC